Below, 5 T cell receptor beta chains from the same sample are listed, as sequenced in a study of early T cells in non-severe SARS-CoV-2 infection. Each CDR3 protein is one row after TCRdb ran MiXCR on the 5' RACE reads. This sample carries 25,000 to 35,000 distinct CDR3 sequences, around 4.2% of them seen once, and the ten largest clones take more than 8%. The sequenced sample consisted of whole blood. These receptors were collected from an adult who was a healthcare worker with PCR-confirmed SARS-CoV-2 infection or an uninfected control (not recorded which).

Many counts were recorded for this clonotype. The chain recombines TRBV6-4 with TRBJ2-1; 12 nucleotides match TRBD2. The CDR3 spans 20 residues. CDR1 MRHNA and CDR2 SNTAGT come from the germline V gene. J lost 0 bases, V lost 0 bases, and 9 bases had no gene match. The CDR3: CASSDSALAGGPSSYNEQFF. The CDR3 DNA follows: TGTGCCAGCAGTGACTCCGCACTAGCGGGGGGCCCGAGCTCCTACAATGAGCAGTTCTTC.

The rearrangement links TRBV29-1 to TRBJ2-6; D might be TRBD2 (5 bases). The length of the CDR3 is 12 residues. V lost 7 bases to trimming and J lost 2 bases, with 6 bases between them. Germline V gives CDR1 SQVTM, CDR2 ANQGSEA. The CDR3 coding sequence is TGCAGCGCGGGGACTGGGGCCAACGTCCTGACTTTC. This codes for CSAGTGANVLTF.

This clonotype was recorded a few times. This chain uses TRBV2 with TRBJ2-7; 10 nucleotides line up with TRBD1. J lost 2 bases, V lost 6 bases, and 7 bases had no gene match. Looked up from germline, CDR1 is SNHLY and CDR2 is FYNNEI. The CDR3 is made up of 15 amino acids. CDR3 protein: CASRNRDRGPYEQYF. As DNA, the CDR3 is TGTGCCAGCAGGAACCGGGACAGGGGACCCTACGAGCAGTACTTC.

The rearrangement uses TRBV2 and TRBJ1-5; D perhaps matches TRBD1 (6 bases). CDR1 is SNHLY and CDR2 is FYNNEI in the germline V gene. The CDR3 covers 14 residues. Trimming shortened V by 6 bases and J by 4 bases, and 13 bases separated the two germline ends. This chain's CDR3 is CASSELRGNQPQHF. The CDR3 region has the DNA TGTGCCAGCAGCGAACTCAGGGGTAATCAGCCCCAGCATTTT.

The chain uses TRBV2 and TRBJ2-3, with D tentatively TRBD2 (5 bases). CDR1 and CDR2 from the germline V gene are SNHLY and FYNNEI. The V end was cut by 8 bases, the J end by 0 bases, with 12 bases between. This CDR3 is built from 14 residues. The CDR3 is CASRTSGSTDTQYF. The CDR3 nucleotides read TGTGCCAGCCGCACTTCGGGGAGCACAGATACGCAGTATTTT.